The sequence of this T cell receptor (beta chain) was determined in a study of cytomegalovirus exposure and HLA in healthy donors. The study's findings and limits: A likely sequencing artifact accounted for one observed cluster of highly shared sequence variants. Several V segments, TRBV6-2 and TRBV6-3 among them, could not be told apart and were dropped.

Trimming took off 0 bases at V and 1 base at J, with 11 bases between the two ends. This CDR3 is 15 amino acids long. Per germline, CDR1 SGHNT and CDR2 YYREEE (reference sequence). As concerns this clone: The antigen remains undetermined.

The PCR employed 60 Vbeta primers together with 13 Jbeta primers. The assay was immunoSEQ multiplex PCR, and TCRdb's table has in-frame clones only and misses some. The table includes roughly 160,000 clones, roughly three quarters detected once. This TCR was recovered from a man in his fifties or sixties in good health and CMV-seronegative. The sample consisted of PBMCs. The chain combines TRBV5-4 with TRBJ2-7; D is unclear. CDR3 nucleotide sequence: TGTGCCAGCAGCTTGGGCGGTCAGAGATCCTACGAGCAGTACTTC. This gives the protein CASSLGGQRSYEQYF.